The 30 T cell receptor beta chains reported below all come from one sample, sequenced in a study of blood T cell repertoires in COVID-19. Produced via immunoSEQ multiplex PCR; TCRdb's table is partial and in-frame only. Altogether tens of thousands of clones are present, roughly 90% being singletons, with the ten largest covering approximately 2.6%. Sequenced: peripheral blood. The receptors come from a man aged 80 or over with acute or convalescent COVID-19.

This rearrangement joins TRBV19 to TRBJ1-1, with D possibly TRBD1 on 5 matching bases. CDR3 size: 17 residues. CDR1 and CDR2 from the germline V gene are LNHDA and SQIVND (reference sequence). Deletions cut 9 bases from V and 1 base from J, with 24 bases between. The CDR3 bases are TGTGCCAGCACGACATCCTTTTTGGGCGGGGGGAACACTGAAGCTTTCTTT. Its translation is CASTTSFLGGGNTEAFF.

Only one count was recorded for this clone. The J gene is TRBJ2-5, the V gene TRBV4-1; 15 bases map to TRBD2. CDR1 and CDR2 from the germline V gene are MGHRA and YSYEKL. V shed 1 base and J 2 bases; nucleotides not matched to a gene: 5. This CDR3 spans 18 amino acids. This CDR3 reads CASSQVWTSGGAQETQYF. The CDR3 bases are TGCGCCAGCAGCCAAGTATGGACTAGCGGGGGGGCGCAAGAGACCCAGTACTTC.

The chain combines TRBV6-5 with TRBJ2-2; TRBD1 aligns across 8 bases. The CDR3 covers 14 residues. V dropped 8 bases and J dropped 7; count of bases not matched to a gene: 9. Germline loops: CDR1 MNHEY, CDR2 SVGAGI. CDR3 bases: TGTGCCAGCGGGGCGAACAGGGGGGACGGGGAGCTGTTTTTT. Translation: CASGANRGDGELFF.

This chain connects TRBV6-5 to TRBJ1-2; tentatively, D is TRBD1 (6 bases). This CDR3 is built from 14 residues. V was cut by 0 bases and J by 8 bases, with 13 bases left in between. Germline CDR1 and CDR2: MNHEY and SVGAGI. The CDR3 region is CASSYSGGAEGYTF. The CDR3 DNA is TGTGCCAGCAGTTACTCGGGGGGGGCGGAGGGCTACACCTTC.

This chain uses TRBV2 with TRBJ2-1; TRBD1 agrees at 8 bases. Germline assignment: CDR1 SNHLY and CDR2 FYNNEI. V lost 6 bases and J lost 2; bases outside the gene matches: 6. The CDR3 runs to 15 residues. In DNA, the CDR3 is TGTGCCAGCAGGGAAAACAGGGGGGCCTACAATGAGCAGTTCTTC. This codes for CASRENRGAYNEQFF. Complete variable domain (other parts from reference TRBV2 and TRBJ2-1): EPEVTQTPSHQVTQMGQEVILRCVPISNHLYFYWYRQILGQKVEFLVSFYNNEISEKSEIFDDQFSVERPDGSNFTLKIRSTKLEDSAMYFCASRENRGAYNEQFFGPGTRLTVL.

The V gene is TRBV27, the J gene TRBJ2-3; 9 nucleotides match TRBD2. Germline V gives CDR1 MNHEY, CDR2 SMNVEV (reference sequence). The V and J ends lost 7 bases and 5 bases, in that order; junction bases with no gene match: 13. The CDR3 sequence is 16 residues long. The CDR3 spells CASTLLRLAGRDTQYF. CDR3 DNA sequence: TGTGCCAGCACCCTCCTGCGGCTAGCGGGGAGAGATACGCAGTATTTT.

The chain couples TRBV29-1 to TRBJ2-5, with 10 nucleotides matching TRBD2. The CDR3 runs to 15 residues. The germline V gene has CDR1 SQVTM and CDR2 ANQGSEA. The V gene end was trimmed by 0 bases and the J gene end by 2 bases; junction bases not matched to a gene: 3. CDR3 nucleotides: TGCAGCGTTGAAGAAATAGCGGGGGGACAAGAGACCCAGTACTTC. Translated: CSVEEIAGGQETQYF. Based on the CDR3 plus reference TRBV29-1 and TRBJ2-5, the full variable domain is SAVISQKPSRDICQRGTSLTIQCQVDSQVTMMFWYRQQPGQSLTLIATANQGSEATYESGFVIDKFPISRPNLTFSTLTVSNMSPEDSSIYLCSVEEIAGGQETQYFGPGTRLLVL.

The chain's CDR3 is CASSRQMGGLMNTEAFF. DNA for the CDR3: TGTGCCAGTAGTAGGCAAATGGGGGGTCTCATGAACACTGAAGCTTTCTTT. This sequence joins TRBV19 and TRBJ1-1, with D tentatively TRBD1 (5 bases). The CDR3 runs 17 residues. V was trimmed by 4 bases and J by 0 bases, leaving 18 bases between them. Germline-derived CDR1 and CDR2 are LNHDA and SQIVND (reference sequence). The full variable domain, completed using reference TRBV19 and TRBJ1-1, is DGGITQSPKYLFRKEGQNVTLSCEQNLNHDAMYWYRQDPGQGLRLIYYSQIVNDFQKGDIAEGYSVSREKKESFPLTVTSAQKNPTAFYLCASSRQMGGLMNTEAFFGQGTRLTVV.

This chain links TRBV6-5 with TRBJ2-3; 7 bases fit TRBD1. Looked up from germline, CDR1 is MNHEY and CDR2 is SVGAGI. The CDR3 sequence is 15 residues long. V was pared by 6 bases and J by 0 bases, with 6 bases of the junction left unmatched. CDR3 DNA sequence: TGTGCCAGCAGCCTTGGACAGGCTAGCACAGATACGCAGTATTTT. It translates to CASSLGQASTDTQYF.

The rearrangement joins TRBV18 to TRBJ2-7; perhaps TRBD1 as D (6 bases). This CDR3 spans 19 amino acids. V lost 3 bases and J lost 0, with 24 bases in between. CDR1 KGHSH and CDR2 LQKENI come from the germline V gene. CDR3 sequence (DNA): TGTGCCAGCTCACCGCTCGGGACAAACCCAGCTAGGAGCTCCTACGAGCAGTACTTC. This gives the protein CASSPLGTNPARSSYEQYF.

J is TRBJ2-3 and V is TRBV27; the D gene is possibly TRBD2 (7 bases). CDR1 and CDR2 (germline): MNHEY, SMNVEV (reference sequence). Trimming removed 2 bases at V and 1 base at J, with 10 bases between. CDR3 length equals 15 residues. The chain's CDR3 is CASSLAGARTDTQYF. The CDR3 coding sequence is TGTGCCAGCAGTTTAGCGGGGGCCCGCACAGATACGCAGTATTTT.

The chain uses TRBV28 and TRBJ2-7; 9 positions agree with TRBD1. Trimming cost V 4 bases and J 2 bases; bases outside gene matches: 9. Germline CDR1 MDHEN, CDR2 SYDVKM. The CDR3 sequence is 16 residues long. CDR3 bases: TGTGCCAGCAGTTCGACCGGGACAGGGAACCCCTACGAGCAGTACTTC. Encoded protein: CASSSTGTGNPYEQYF.

J is TRBJ2-2 and V is TRBV19; 8 nucleotides agree with TRBD1. V dropped 2 bases and J dropped 6; count of bases not matched to a gene: 2. This CDR3 has 14 amino acids. CDR1 LNHDA and CDR2 SQIVND come from the germline V gene (reference sequence). CDR3 nucleotides: TGTGCCAGTAGTATAAAACAGGGGGCCGGGGAGCTGTTTTTT. The encoded protein is CASSIKQGAGELFF. The full variable domain, rest sourced from reference TRBV19 and TRBJ2-2, is DGGITQSPKYLFRKEGQNVTLSCEQNLNHDAMYWYRQDPGQGLRLIYYSQIVNDFQKGDIAEGYSVSREKKESFPLTVTSAQKNPTAFYLCASSIKQGAGELFFGEGSRLTVL.

V usage is TRBV7-9 and J usage is TRBJ2-7; D not certain. V gave up 5 bases and J gave up 2 bases, with 13 bases separating them. Germline V gives CDR1 SEHNR, CDR2 FQNEAQ (reference sequence). CDR3 size: 14 residues. CDR3 coding DNA: TGTGCCAGCAGCCGGCTGGATGGAGCCTACGAGCAGTACTTC. Protein sequence: CASSRLDGAYEQYF.

J is TRBJ2-5 and V is TRBV10-1; the D gene is possibly TRBD1 (6 bases). The V gene lost 4 bases and the J gene lost 0 bases, with 15 bases spanning the gap. The CDR3 has 16 residues. Per the germline V gene, CDR1 is WNHNN and CDR2 is SYGVQD (reference sequence). CDR3 amino acids: CASSGGKGVHQETQYF. The CDR3 DNA reads TGCGCCAGCAGTGGGGGGAAGGGGGTGCACCAAGAGACCCAGTACTTC.

Comment on this clone: This CDR3 is also generated by other DNA sequences in the sample. The J gene is TRBJ2-3, the V gene TRBV5-4, with 8 positions matching TRBD1. Trimming cost V 0 bases and J 4 bases; bases outside gene matches: 1. The germline V gene encodes CDR1 SGHNT and CDR2 YYREEE (reference sequence). This CDR3 is built from 14 residues. The CDR3 region is CASSLGQGSDTQYF. The CDR3 coding sequence is TGTGCCAGCAGCTTGGGACAGGGGTCAGATACGCAGTATTTT.

The J gene is TRBJ2-1, the V gene TRBV28, with D possibly matching TRBD1 (6 bases). V gave up 5 bases and J gave up 3 bases, with 14 bases separating them. In germline, CDR1 is MDHEN, CDR2 SYDVKM. The length of the CDR3 is 15 residues. The CDR3 DNA sequence: TGTGCCAGCAGTGCCCCGAGGGGGAGCTACAATGAGCAGTTCTTC. Amino acids: CASSAPRGSYNEQFF.

This CDR3 is CAISSKTNQGSSSEAFF. The CDR3 bases are TGTGCCATCAGTAGCAAAACTAACCAGGGCAGTTCCTCTGAAGCTTTCTTT. V is TRBV10-3 and J is TRBJ1-1, with D perhaps TRBD1 (5 bases). Looked up from germline, CDR1 is ENHRY and CDR2 is SYGVKD. V was shortened by 5 bases and J by 6 bases, with 25 bases between the two germline ends. The CDR3 extends over 17 amino acids.

This chain connects TRBV5-6 to TRBJ2-3, with 7 bases aligning to TRBD2. This CDR3 region has 14 residues. The V and J ends lost 0 bases and 4 bases, in that order; junction bases with no gene match: 2. The germline gives CDR1 SGHDT, CDR2 YYEEEE. The CDR3: CASSLGGGSDTQYF. CDR3 nucleotide sequence: TGTGCCAGCAGCTTGGGCGGGGGTTCAGATACGCAGTATTTT. The variable domain in full, completed from reference TRBV5-6 and TRBJ2-3, reads DAGVTQSPTHLIKTRGQQVTLRCSPKSGHDTVSWYQQALGQGPQFIFQYYEEEERQRGNFPDRFSGHQFPNYSSELNVNALLLGDSALYLCASSLGGGSDTQYFGPGTRLTVL.

This clone showed up just once. This rearrangement joins TRBV11-3 to TRBJ2-3; D not certain. Germline lookup yields CDR1 SGHNT and CDR2 YENEEA. V was cut by 5 bases and J by 2 bases, with 11 bases left in between. CDR3 size: 14 residues. Here the CDR3 reads CASSPGLPTDTQYF. As DNA, the CDR3 is TGTGCCAGCAGCCCTGGCCTCCCCACAGATACGCAGTATTTT.

The DNA of the CDR3 is TGTGCCTGGACCCCGCGGGCTGATAGCTATGGCTACACCTTC. Translating it yields CAWTPRADSYGYTF. The chain links TRBV30 to TRBJ1-2; D remains ambiguous. The CDR3 covers 14 residues. The ends were cut back, 4 bases at V and 4 bases at J, with 16 bases in the middle. Germline V gene data show CDR1 as GTSNPN and CDR2 as SVGIG (reference sequence).

This chain joins TRBV7-3 and TRBJ1-6; D remains unclear. The CDR3 extends over 14 amino acids. V dropped 5 bases and J dropped 4 bases, with 9 bases sitting between them. Germline CDR1 reads SGHTA; CDR2 reads FQGTGA. CDR3 in DNA: TGTGCCAGCAGCCCAGAGGCATATAATTCACCCCTCCACTTT. This gives the protein CASSPEAYNSPLHF.

The rearrangement joins TRBV3-1 (or the pseudogene TRBV3-2) to TRBJ2-3; TRBD2 is a possible D gene (6 bases). Germline CDR1 is LGHDT and CDR2 is YNNKEL (reference sequence). V lost 4 bases, J lost 5 bases, and 16 bases lay in between. The CDR3 length is 15 residues. The DNA of the CDR3 is TGTGCCAGCAGCCCTCAACGGAGGGCTGGAGATACGCAGTATTTT. This codes for CASSPQRRAGDTQYF.

This rearrangement joins TRBV7-6 to TRBJ2-2; D might be TRBD2 (5 bases). CDR1 and CDR2 from the germline V gene are SGHVS and FNYEAQ. V was shortened by 5 bases and J by 3 bases, with 7 bases between the two germline ends. The CDR3 is 13 residues long. CDR3 nucleotides: TGTGCCAGCAGCCTCGGGGACACCGGGGAGCTGTTTTTT. Translated: CASSLGDTGELFF.

This clone was found once. V is TRBV6-1 and J is TRBJ2-7; a possible D gene is TRBD1 (5 bases). V shed 1 base and J shed 2 bases, with 6 bases lying between them. CDR1 and CDR2 (germline): MNHNS, SASEGT. This CDR3 region has 13 residues. CDR3 coding DNA: TGTGCCAGCAGTGAAGTAGGGGCCTACGAGCAGTACTTC. Translated, it gives CASSEVGAYEQYF.

V usage is TRBV6-1 and J usage is TRBJ2-7; possibly TRBD1 for D (5 bases). Looked up from germline, CDR1 is MNHNS and CDR2 is SASEGT. CDR3 length equals 15 residues. Trimming cost V 1 base and J 11 bases, with 21 bases left between them. CDR3 region: CASSEGQGTRQLEYF. The CDR3 nucleotides are TGTGCCAGCAGTGAAGGGCAGGGAACCAGGCAGTTGGAGTACTTC.

The V call is TRBV6-4, the J call TRBJ1-4, with D maybe TRBD1 (6 bases). Germline CDR1 and CDR2: MRHNA and SNTAGT. Between the trimmed V and J ends, which lost 0 bases and 0 bases, there was a span of 17 bases. CDR3 length: 19 amino acids. DNA for the CDR3: TGTGCCAGCAGTGACTCCGGGAATGGACAGAAGGCAACTAATGAAAAACTGTTTTTT. Amino acids: CASSDSGNGQKATNEKLFF.

The chain is built from TRBV4-1 and TRBJ1-1; 7 nucleotides align to TRBD1. Germline lookup yields CDR1 MGHRA and CDR2 YSYEKL. Unmatched junction bases numbered 3, after V lost 0 bases and J lost 5 bases. The CDR3 spans 14 residues. CDR3 in DNA: TGCGCCAGCAGCCAAGAACAGGGGCTGACTGAAGCTTTCTTT. It translates to CASSQEQGLTEAFF.

The chain is built from TRBV4-1 and TRBJ1-2, with TRBD1 matching over 7 bases. The V and J ends lost 0 bases and 7 bases, in that order; junction bases with no gene match: 20. The V gene's germline CDR1 is MGHRA and CDR2 YSYEKL. The CDR3 sequence is 19 residues long. CDR3 DNA sequence: TGCGCCAGCAGCCAAGAAGGAGTGGGCAGGGGGAATCGTGGAATTGGCTACACCTTC. Its translation: CASSQEGVGRGNRGIGYTF.

This clone was recorded a few times. The rearrangement joins TRBV7-9 to TRBJ1-5; 11 bases line up with TRBD1. Looked up from germline, CDR1 is SEHNR and CDR2 is FQNEAQ (reference sequence). The V segment lost 4 bases and the J segment 4 bases; nucleotides outside the gene matches: 3. The CDR3 loop spans 15 amino acids. The CDR3 DNA sequence: TGTGCCAGCAGCTCGGACAGGGGGCTTAATCAGCCCCAGCATTTT. This codes for CASSSDRGLNQPQHF.